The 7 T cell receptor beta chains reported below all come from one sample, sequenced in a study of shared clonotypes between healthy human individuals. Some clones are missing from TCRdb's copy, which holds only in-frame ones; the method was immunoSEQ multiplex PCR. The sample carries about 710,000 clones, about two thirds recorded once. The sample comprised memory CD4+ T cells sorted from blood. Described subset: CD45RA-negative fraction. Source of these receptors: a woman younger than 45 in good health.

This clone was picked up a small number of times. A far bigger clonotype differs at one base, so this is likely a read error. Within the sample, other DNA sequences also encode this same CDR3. CDR3 residues: CASSFLPNTEAFF. The CDR3 DNA reads TGTGCCAGCAGCTTCCTCCCGAACACTGAAGCTTTCTTT. V is TRBV5-5 and J is TRBJ1-1; no reliable D call. This CDR3 is built from 13 residues. Trimming pared 2 bases from V and 1 base from J, leaving 6 bases between. Germline V CDR1 and CDR2: SGHKS, YYEKEE (reference sequence).

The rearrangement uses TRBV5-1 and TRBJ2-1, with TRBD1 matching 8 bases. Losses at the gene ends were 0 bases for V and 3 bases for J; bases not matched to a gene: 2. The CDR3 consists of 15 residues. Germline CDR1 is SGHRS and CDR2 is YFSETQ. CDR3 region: CASSLGGQDYNEQFF. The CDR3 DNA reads TGCGCCAGCAGCTTGGGGGGACAGGACTACAATGAGCAGTTCTTC.

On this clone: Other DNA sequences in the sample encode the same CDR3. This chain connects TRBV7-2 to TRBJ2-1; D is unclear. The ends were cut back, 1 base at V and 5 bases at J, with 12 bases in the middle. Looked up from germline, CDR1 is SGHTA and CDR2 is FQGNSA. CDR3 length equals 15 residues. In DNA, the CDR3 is TGTGCCAGCAGCTTAGTAGCCCTGGTTGACAATGAGCAGTTCTTC. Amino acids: CASSLVALVDNEQFF.

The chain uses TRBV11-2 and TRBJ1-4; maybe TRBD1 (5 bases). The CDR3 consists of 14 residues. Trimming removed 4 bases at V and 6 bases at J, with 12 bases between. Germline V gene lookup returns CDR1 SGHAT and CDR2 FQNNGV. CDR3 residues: CASSSQGLDEKLFF. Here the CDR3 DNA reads TGTGCCAGCAGCTCCCAGGGTTTGGATGAAAAACTGTTTTTT.

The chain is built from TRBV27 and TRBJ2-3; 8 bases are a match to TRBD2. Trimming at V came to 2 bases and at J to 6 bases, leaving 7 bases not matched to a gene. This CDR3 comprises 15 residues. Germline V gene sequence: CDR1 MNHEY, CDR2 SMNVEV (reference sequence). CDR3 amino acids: CASSLGGLALDTQYF. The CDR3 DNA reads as TGTGCCAGCAGTTTAGGTGGACTAGCACTTGATACGCAGTATTTT.

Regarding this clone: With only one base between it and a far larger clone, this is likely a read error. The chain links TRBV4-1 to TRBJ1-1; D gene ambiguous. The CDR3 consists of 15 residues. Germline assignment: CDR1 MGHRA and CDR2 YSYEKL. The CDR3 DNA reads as TGCGCCAACAGCCAAGAGGGATTTGCGAACACTGAAGCTTTCTTT. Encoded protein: CANSQEGFANTEAFF.

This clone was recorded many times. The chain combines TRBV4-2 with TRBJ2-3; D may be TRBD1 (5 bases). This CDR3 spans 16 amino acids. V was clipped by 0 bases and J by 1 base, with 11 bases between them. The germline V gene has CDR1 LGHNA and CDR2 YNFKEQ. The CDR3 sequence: CASSQDTGRGTDTQYF. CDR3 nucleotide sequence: TGTGCCAGCAGCCAAGACACAGGCAGAGGCACAGATACGCAGTATTTT.